The clone carrying this T cell receptor beta chain was counted at least ten times. These data are taken from a study of Graves' ophthalmopathy and Graves' hyperthyroidism. Overall study context: Peripheral blood (taken before any treatment) was collected at initial diagnosis.

Amplification targeted the TCR beta CDR3 regions, with RNA transcripts as the source material. A first-round RT-PCR used HTBI primers, followed by a second-round multiplex PCR. TCRdb re-derived calls from the multiplex PCR reads in MiXCR, one entry per CDR3 protein. The repertoire holds roughly 380,000 distinct CDR3 sequences, with 15% as singletons. The CDR3 consists of 15 residues. Germline V gene lookup returns CDR1 SGHTA and CDR2 FQGNSA. V dropped 8 bases and J dropped 0 bases, with 16 bases sitting between them. The chain carries TRBV7-2 and TRBJ2-5; D may be TRBD1 or TRBD2 (6 bases each). Input material: peripheral blood. The clonotype was recovered from a young woman with stable Graves' hyperthyroidism. The CDR3 here is CASPKRGAYQETQYF. Here the CDR3 DNA reads TGTGCCAGCCCTAAGAGGGGGGCCTACCAAGAGACCCAGTACTTC.